This T cell receptor (beta chain) was obtained from a study of Ad26.COV2.S vaccination and SARS-CoV-2 variants (dated by TCRdb to the early 2020s). Broadly, across the study: Donors in the vaccine arm were drawn from COV1001, a multicentre, randomized, double-blind, placebo-controlled phase I-IIa trial testing Ad26.COV2.S in healthy adults. The TCR-sequenced set comprised approximately 32 samples: some 19 Ad26.COV2.S vaccine recipients, 5 placebo recipients and 8 SARS-CoV-2 convalescent individuals. Trial participants were randomized into five groups of five, in which low-dose or high-dose Ad26.COV2.S was given once or twice, or placebo was given on both occasions. Investigators remained blinded to trial group allocation during experiments and outcome assessment. Ad26.COV2.S was administered intramuscularly at 5 x 10^10 or 1 x 10^11 viral particles, either as a single shot or as two shots given 56 days apart. TCRbeta repertoire sequencing was used to assess the specificity and breadth of SARS-CoV-2-reactive T cell receptors after Ad26.COV2.S vaccination.

On the study overall, not on this receptor specifically: After vaccination, spike-specific CD8+ and CD4+ T cell responses were reported to show substantial breadth. According to the authors, total T cell responses may have been underestimated by the TCR breadth and depth analyses. The study was not powered to compare responses between vaccine doses or regimens. Non-spike TCR breadth was comparable between vaccine and placebo recipients, consistent with the vaccine containing only spike. Ad26.COV2.S recipients had higher spike-specific TCR breadth than placebo recipients (P = 0.0014).

About this clone: Its antigen target is currently unknown. Base qualities were left out, and no much larger clone turns up one base away.

TCRbeta CDR3 regions were sequenced with the immunoSEQ Assay. After extraction, genomic DNA underwent amplification by bias-controlled multiplex PCR, followed by high-throughput sequencing. For the original study's pipeline: To quantify the absolute abundance of every unique TCRbeta CDR3 region, sequences were collapsed and filtered. T cell fraction was estimated by normalizing TCRbeta template counts to usable DNA, which was measured by amplifying reference genes present in all nucleated cells. Repertoire TCRs were annotated as SARS-CoV-2-specific by exact matching of V gene, CDR3 amino acid sequence and J gene to a known reactive TCR set. The reference SARS-CoV-2 TCR set came from MIRA and was filtered for enrichment in COVID-19-positive ImmuneCODE repertoires, removing public or cross-reactive TCRs. Using the MIRA antigens, annotated TCRs were further analysed by specific ORF or by position within an ORF. Depth was the summed frequency of annotated unique rearrangements, while breadth was defined as annotated unique rearrangements over total unique productive rearrangements. Group comparisons of TCR breadth used two-sided Wilcoxon rank-sum tests. The table comes from immuneACCESS by way of TCRdb, which keeps in-frame sequences with V and J called. Part of the clones is missing from these tables; in studies checked, under half for an unresolved V gene and the rest for unknown reasons. V and J calls plus clone size are reproduced from that table; the DNA served to infer D and trimming. The sample table lists 380,000 or so clones, roughly four fifths of them with a count of one. The ten largest clones capture about 7.4% of the sample.

Taken with the paper, the label for treatment or condition translates to: some 19 received Ad26.COV2.S at low or high dose, single or two shots; about 5 received placebo; per-sample allocation not given. Repertoires of vaccine and placebo recipients were sequenced from samples taken on day 63 after the first injection. Between 29 July and 7 August 2020, Cohort 1b enrolled 25 adults aged 18-55 years at one site in Boston, USA. Ad26.COV2.S was a replication-incompetent adenovirus type 26 vector expressing a prefusion-stabilized SARS-CoV-2 spike protein from the original Wuhan strain. As encoded in the germline V gene (reference sequence), CDR1 is MNHNY while CDR2 is SVGAGI. The germline V end is reduced by 4 bases and the J end by 8 bases; junction bases left unmatched: 5. The CDR3 covers 13 residues, taking in both the cysteine and the phenylalanine. Only the CDR3 DNA stays, 39 bases, in frame from base 1.

The starting material was peripheral blood, obtained in a trial of Ad26.COV2.S vaccine versus placebo. The clonotype originates from a person between 18 and 65 years old who received the Ad26.COV2.S COVID-19 vaccine or a placebo. The sequence joins TRBV6-6 to TRBJ2-4; 7 of the junction bases match TRBD2. The sequenced DNA is TGTGCCAGCAGTTTGACGGGAGGTGACATTCAGTACTTC. This gives the protein CASSLTGGDIQYF.